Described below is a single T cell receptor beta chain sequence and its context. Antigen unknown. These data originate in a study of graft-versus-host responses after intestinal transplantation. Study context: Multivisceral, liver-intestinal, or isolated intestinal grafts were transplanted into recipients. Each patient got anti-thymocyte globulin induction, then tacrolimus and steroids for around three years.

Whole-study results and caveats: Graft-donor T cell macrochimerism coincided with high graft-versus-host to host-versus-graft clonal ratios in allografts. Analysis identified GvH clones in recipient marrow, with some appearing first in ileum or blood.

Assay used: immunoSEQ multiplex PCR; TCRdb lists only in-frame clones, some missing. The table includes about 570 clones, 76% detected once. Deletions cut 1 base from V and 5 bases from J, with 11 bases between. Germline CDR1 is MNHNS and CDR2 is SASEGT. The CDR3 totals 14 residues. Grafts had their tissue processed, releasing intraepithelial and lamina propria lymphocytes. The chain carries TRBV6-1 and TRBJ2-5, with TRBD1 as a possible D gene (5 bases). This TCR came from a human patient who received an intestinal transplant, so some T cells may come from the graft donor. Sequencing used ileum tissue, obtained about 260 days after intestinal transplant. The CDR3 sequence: CASSEGQGMETQYF. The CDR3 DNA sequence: TGTGCCAGCAGTGAAGGGCAGGGTATGGAGACCCAGTACTTC.